This is a list of T cell receptor beta chains from one sample in a study of metastatic and nonmetastatic thyroid tumors. MiXCR was used by TCRdb to re-call the PCR reads. This sample has about 16,000 clones; around a third occur once, and the top ten carry roughly 13%. Sample: tumor tissue. The receptors come from a male donor with papillary thyroid cancer or a benign thyroid nodule (not recorded which). Some clones in this sample may be carry-over from other donors' samples. Both conserved end residues are part of each CDR3. D genes are given only for firm matches. Size tells how often a clone was seen (once, few, many) or the class of an expanded clone, and some rows leave it out.

CDR3 DNA	CDR3 protein	clone size	CDR3 length	V gene	J gene	D gene
TGTGCCAGCAGCCTAGAAGGAGAGACAGGGCGCTACGAGCAGTACTTC	CASSLEGETGRYEQYF	once	16	TRBV11-3	TRBJ2-7	TRBD1
TGTGCCAGCAGGGGGGACATGTACACTTATGGCTACACCTTC	CASRGDMYTYGYTF	-	14	TRBV6-1	TRBJ1-2	-
TGTGCCACCAGTGATCCCCGGATAGGGGTGGCTCAGCCCCAGCATTTT	CATSDPRIGVAQPQHF	many	16	TRBV24-1	TRBJ1-5	-
TGCAGTGCGCCCCTAGCGGGGGGCAACGAGCAGTACTTC	CSAPLAGGNEQYF	medium-sized	13	TRBV20-1	TRBJ2-7	TRBD2
TGCGCCAGCAGCCCTTCCGGGGCGGACACTGAAGCTTTCTTT	CASSPSGADTEAFF	medium-sized	14	TRBV5-1	TRBJ1-1	-
TGTGCCAGCAGCTTAGGGGCCGCGACCTACAATGAGCAGTTCTTC	CASSLGAATYNEQFF	-	15	TRBV11-2	TRBJ2-1	-
TGCAGTGCTTGGACGGGGATGGAGAAGCCCCAGCATTTT	CSAWTGMEKPQHF	-	13	TRBV20-1	TRBJ1-5	-
TGTGCCAGCAGCAACCTTCTAGCGGGGGTCGCCACAGATACGCAGTATTTT	CASSNLLAGVATDTQYF	few	17	TRBV9	TRBJ2-3	TRBD2
TGTGCCAGCAGCTTAGATCTGGGACGGAGCTTTCGGGCCTACGTCCTGACTTTC	CASSLDLGRSFRAYVLTF	-	18	TRBV11-2	TRBJ2-6	-
TGCGCCAGCGGAAGGGGGCAGATGAACACTGAAGCTTTCTTT	CASGRGQMNTEAFF	many	14	TRBV10-2	TRBJ1-1	TRBD1
TGTGCCAGCAGCGCAGGACTAGCGGGAACCTACGAGCAGTACTTC	CASSAGLAGTYEQYF	few	15	TRBV2	TRBJ2-7	TRBD2
TGTGCCAGCAGCGGGACAGGGGCTATGAAGCCCCAGCATTTT	CASSGTGAMKPQHF	-	14	TRBV6-1	TRBJ1-5	TRBD1
TGTGCCAGCAGCAGAGACAGGAACTCCTACGAGCAGTACTTC	CASSRDRNSYEQYF	-	14	TRBV6-1	TRBJ2-7	-
TGCGCCAGCAGCGTGGGACAGTTCGCCTATGGCTACACCTTC	CASSVGQFAYGYTF	-	14	TRBV5-1	TRBJ1-2	TRBD1
TGTGCCATCAGTCTAGCGAATGAGCAGTTCTTC	CAISLANEQFF	few	11	TRBV10-3	TRBJ2-1	-
TGTGCCAGTACCGATACGGGGCAGGGACGGGGCTACACCTTC	CASTDTGQGRGYTF	-	14	TRBV19	TRBJ1-2	-
TGCAGTGCTAGAACTGGGGTATCGAACACTGAAGCTTTCTTT	CSARTGVSNTEAFF	few	14	TRBV20-1	TRBJ1-1	-
TGTGCCAGCAGCTTAAGGACTAGCGGGACAGGGGGCTACGAGCAGTACTTC	CASSLRTSGTGGYEQYF	-	17	TRBV11-2	TRBJ2-7	-
TGTGCCAGCAGTTTAGGGCTAACGGGGCTGGCCAATGAGCAGTTCTTC	CASSLGLTGLANEQFF	many	16	TRBV27	TRBJ2-1	-
TGCAGTGCTAGGGACTTATTCTTAGTGGAGCAGTACTTC	CSARDLFLVEQYF	-	13	TRBV20-1	TRBJ2-7	-
TGTGCCAGTAGTACCACAGTAGCCAAAAACATTCAGTACTTC	CASSTTVAKNIQYF	many	14	TRBV19	TRBJ2-4	-
TGTGCCAGCAGCGTTTCGGGGCGCACCTCTGGAAACACCATATATTTT	CASSVSGRTSGNTIYF	medium-sized	16	TRBV9	TRBJ1-3	-
TGTGCCAGCTCACCACTGGCCTCTGGCACCGGGGAGCTGTTTTTT	CASSPLASGTGELFF	-	15	TRBV18	TRBJ2-2	-
TGTGCCAGCAGCACAGGGACTAGCGGGAGAATCGACGAGCAGTACTTC	CASSTGTSGRIDEQYF	-	16	TRBV6-1	TRBJ2-7	TRBD2
TGCAGTGCTAGGCCGGGGGCGCTTAGCACTGAAGCTTTCTTT	CSARPGALSTEAFF	-	14	TRBV20-1	TRBJ1-1	-
TGCGCCAGCAGCTTGGGTTGGACTAGTATCGGCAATGAGCAGTTCTTC	CASSLGWTSIGNEQFF	once	16	TRBV5-1	TRBJ2-1	TRBD2
TGCAGCGTTGCTAAAAGGACCGGGAACACTGAAGCTTTCTTT	CSVAKRTGNTEAFF	many	14	TRBV29-1	TRBJ1-1	-
TGTGCCAGCAGCTTGGAAAGAGAGGGGGGACCCAGTACCTACGAGCAGTACTTC	CASSLEREGGPSTYEQYF	once	18	TRBV11-2	TRBJ2-7	-
TGTGCCAGCAGCTTTAGTAAGAGTCAACAAGCTTTCTTT	CASSFSKSQQAFF	many	13	TRBV11-2	TRBJ1-1	-
TGTGCCAGCAGCTTGACGAGCGGGGTTGCGGAGACCCAGTACTTC	CASSLTSGVAETQYF	-	15	TRBV7-9	TRBJ2-5	TRBD2
TGTGCCAGCAGCTCTCAGGGTCCCGGCGGGGAGCTGTTTTTT	CASSSQGPGGELFF	-	14	TRBV3-1	TRBJ2-2	-
TGCAGTGCCCGGCGGAAAAGGGGGGCTAGCGGGAGGTCGCTTGAGACCCAGTACTTC	CSARRKRGASGRSLETQYF	medium-sized	19	TRBV20-1	TRBJ2-5	TRBD2
TGTGCCAGCAGATGGAGGGGGGGAAGAACGTACACCGAAGCTTTCTTT	CASRWRGGRTYTEAFF	few	16	TRBV6-2/TRBV6-3	TRBJ1-1	-
TGTGCCAGCAGTTACACGGCGAGCTCCTACAATGAGCAGTTCTTC	CASSYTASSYNEQFF	medium-sized	15	TRBV6-5	TRBJ2-1	-
TGTGCCAGCAGTTCACAGGGGGCCCTCTCCTACAATGAGCAGTTCTTC	CASSSQGALSYNEQFF	many	16	TRBV6-5	TRBJ2-1	TRBD1
TGTGCCTGGAGTGAGGCTACAAATTCACCCCTCCACTTT	CAWSEATNSPLHF	once	13	TRBV30	TRBJ1-6	-
TGCAGTGCTACTAGCGGCACCCTCTACGAGCAGTACTTC	CSATSGTLYEQYF	once	13	TRBV20-1	TRBJ2-7	TRBD2
TGTGCCAGCAGTTTAGGGTCGCACACTGAAGCATTCTTT	CASSLGSHTEAFF	-	13	TRBV12-3/TRBV12-4	TRBJ1-1	-